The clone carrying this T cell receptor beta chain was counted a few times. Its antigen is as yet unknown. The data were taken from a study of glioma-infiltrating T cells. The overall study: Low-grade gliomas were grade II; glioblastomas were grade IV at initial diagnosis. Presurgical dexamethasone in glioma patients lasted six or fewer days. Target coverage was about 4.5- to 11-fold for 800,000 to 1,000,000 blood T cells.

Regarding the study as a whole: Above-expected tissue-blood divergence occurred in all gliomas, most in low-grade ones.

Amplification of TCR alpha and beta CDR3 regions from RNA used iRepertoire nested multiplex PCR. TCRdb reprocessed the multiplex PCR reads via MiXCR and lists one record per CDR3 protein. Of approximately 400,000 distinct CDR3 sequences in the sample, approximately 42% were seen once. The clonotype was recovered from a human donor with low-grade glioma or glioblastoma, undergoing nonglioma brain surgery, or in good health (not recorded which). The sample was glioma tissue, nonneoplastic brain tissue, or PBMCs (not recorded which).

CDR3 residues: CATSDRAFPDEQFF. The CDR3 DNA reads TGTGCCACCAGTGATAGAGCCTTCCCCGATGAGCAGTTCTTC. The rearrangement uses TRBV24-1 and TRBJ2-1; D not resolved. Germline V gene sequence: CDR1 KGHDR, CDR2 SFDVKD. The ends were cut back, 3 bases at V and 8 bases at J, with 13 bases in the middle. This CDR3 is built from 14 residues.